Listed below are T cell receptor beta chains from one sample, sequenced in a study of human T cells and chemical hapten exposure. TCRdb re-analysed the RACE reads in MiXCR, keeping a single row per CDR3 protein. Here the sample spans about 120,000 distinct CDR3 sequences, approximately 11% being singletons. The input for sequencing was whole blood, taken in connection with sensitization to the hapten diphenylcyclopropenone (DPC). These receptors all stem from a woman in her 50s with alopecia areata. Some clones in this sample may be carry-over from other donors' samples. Both conserved end residues are part of each CDR3. The order of the fields is J gene, V gene, CDR3 protein.

J gene: TRBJ2-7; V gene: TRBV12-3/TRBV12-4; CDR3 protein: CASSTLAGVSYEQYF
J gene: TRBJ2-7; V gene: TRBV21-1; CDR3 protein: CASSSNYVGTYEQYF
J gene: TRBJ1-1; V gene: TRBV6-2/TRBV6-3; CDR3 protein: CASSYSPGGVNTEAFF
J gene: TRBJ1-3; V gene: TRBV7-9; CDR3 protein: CASRAAGADSGNTIYF
J gene: TRBJ2-2; V gene: TRBV9; CDR3 protein: CASSGAGSHSNTGELFF
J gene: TRBJ2-7; V gene: TRBV6-2/TRBV6-3; CDR3 protein: CASKTPLYEQYF
J gene: TRBJ2-1; V gene: TRBV4-3; CDR3 protein: CASSQEGMSGQGASYNEQFF
J gene: TRBJ2-7; V gene: TRBV2; CDR3 protein: CASTPGVEAESSYEQYF
J gene: TRBJ1-2; V gene: TRBV20-1; CDR3 protein: CSAPRGFYGYTF
J gene: TRBJ2-7; V gene: TRBV12-3/TRBV12-4; CDR3 protein: CASSRRQGAYEQYF
J gene: TRBJ1-5; V gene: TRBV6-5; CDR3 protein: CASSVYRAHQPQHF
J gene: TRBJ2-7; V gene: TRBV5-1; CDR3 protein: CASSLDGTSYDEQYF
J gene: TRBJ2-3; V gene: TRBV7-3; CDR3 protein: CASSPAGLGTDTQYF
J gene: TRBJ1-1; V gene: TRBV7-9; CDR3 protein: CASNRGAEAFF
J gene: TRBJ2-1; V gene: TRBV12-3/TRBV12-4; CDR3 protein: CASTTSSGMIYNEQFF
J gene: TRBJ2-5; V gene: TRBV7-2; CDR3 protein: CASSPPDGAGTQYF
J gene: TRBJ2-3; V gene: TRBV9; CDR3 protein: CASSVDTDTQYF
J gene: TRBJ2-7; V gene: TRBV27; CDR3 protein: CASAYFKTWEYEQYF
J gene: TRBJ1-6; V gene: TRBV28; CDR3 protein: CASSVGQGNSPLHF
J gene: TRBJ2-1; V gene: TRBV9; CDR3 protein: CASSVVSGGGNEQFF
J gene: TRBJ2-5; V gene: TRBV12-3/TRBV12-4; CDR3 protein: CASSLSSQVVETQYF
J gene: TRBJ1-1; V gene: TRBV5-1; CDR3 protein: CASTPAGYMNTEAFF